The TCR beta chain described here comes from a study of T cell clonotyping in hematopoietic cell transplantation. The protocol was immunoSEQ multiplex PCR, while the TCRdb copy is restricted to in-frame clones and leaves out a portion. The sample carries more than 65,000 clones, around 94% recorded once. Study-wide points: Few recipient clonotypes overlapped donors; over 95% were de novo at given depth. No sorting was done, leaving CD4 and CD8 contributions mixed. Pathologically expanded recipient clonotypes increased progressively from day 30 to day 180 as diversity fell.

Worth noting for this clone: Its antigen remains unknown.

Germline CDR1 SEHNR, CDR2 FQNEAQ (reference sequence). This CDR3 has 17 residues. Germline trimming cut 4 bases from V and 3 bases from J; bases unmatched to any gene: 11. The sequenced sample consisted of peripheral blood mononuclear cells. The chain joins TRBV7-9 to TRBJ1-5; TRBD1 agrees at 8 bases. The clonotype originates from a man between 45 and 60 years old in good health. Some clones in this sample may be carry-over from other donors' samples. This chain's CDR3 is CASSSGRPGQVNQPQHF. In nucleotides, the CDR3 is TGTGCCAGCAGCTCAGGGAGACCGGGACAGGTCAATCAGCCCCAGCATTTT. The full variable domain, in which reference TRBV7-9 and TRBJ1-5 provide the parts outside the CDR3, is DTGVSQNPRHKITKRGQNVTFRCDPISEHNRLYWYRQTLGQGPEFLTYFQNEAQLEKSRLLSDRFSAERPKGSFSTLEIQRTEQGDSAMYLCASSSGRPGQVNQPQHFGDGTRLSIL.